What follows are 11 T cell receptor beta chains derived from one specimen sequenced in a study of blood T cell repertoires in COVID-19. Clones were read by immunoSEQ multiplex PCR, and TCRdb kept only the in-frame ones, dropping some. Of some 150,000 clones listed, roughly nine tenths are singletons. Sequencing input: PBMCs or T cells enriched from blood (not recorded which). Receptor source: a human donor with acute COVID-19. The donor label of this sample is uncertain.

The J gene is TRBJ1-3, the V gene TRBV9; maybe TRBD1 (6 bases). V was clipped by 3 bases and J by 2 bases, with 12 bases between them. From germline, CDR1 is SGDLS and CDR2 YYNGEE. This CDR3 spans 15 amino acids. The CDR3 nucleotides read TGTGCCAGCAGCGCCCGACAGGACCCTGGAAACACCATATATTTT. Its translation: CASSARQDPGNTIYF.

The CDR3 loop reads CASSWNPGTRLTGELFF. CDR3 in DNA: TGTGCCAGCAGCTGGAACCCCGGGACTAGGTTAACCGGGGAGCTGTTTTTT. The chain joins TRBV5-8 to TRBJ2-2; 8 positions agree with TRBD2. The CDR3 extends over 17 amino acids. Germline V gene sequence: CDR1 SGHTS, CDR2 YDEGEE. After removal of 3 bases from V and 5 bases from J, the junction contained 12 bases not matched to a gene. The whole variable domain, remainder taken from reference TRBV5-8 and TRBJ2-2, is EAGVTQSPTHLIKTRGQQATLRCSPISGHTSVYWYQQALGLGLQFLLWYDEGEERNRGNFPPRFSGRQFPNYSSELNVNALELEDSALYLCASSWNPGTRLTGELFFGEGSRLTVL.

The V gene is TRBV7-2, the J gene TRBJ2-7; TRBD2 agrees at 10 bases. The V gene's germline CDR1 is SGHTA and CDR2 FQGNSA. This CDR3 has 15 amino acids. V lost 2 bases and J lost 5; bases outside the gene matches: 6. The CDR3 region is CASSLRTSGFNEQYF. The CDR3 region has the DNA TGTGCCAGCAGCTTAAGGACTAGCGGTTTTAACGAGCAGTACTTC.

The chain joins TRBV7-2 to TRBJ1-1; D remains ambiguous. Trimming took off 1 base at V and 5 bases at J, with 8 bases between the two ends. CDR1 is SGHTA and CDR2 is FQGNSA in the germline V gene. The CDR3 totals 13 residues. The CDR3 sequence is CASSLEPGTEAFF. DNA for the CDR3: TGTGCCAGCAGCTTAGAACCGGGGACTGAAGCTTTCTTT.

This chain joins TRBV7-3 and TRBJ2-2; D not certain. Germline V CDR1 and CDR2: SGHTA, FQGTGA. The CDR3 has 13 amino acids. Trimming left V 2 bases short and J 1 base short, with 2 bases between. The CDR3 nucleotides read TGTGCCAGCAGCTTACGGAACACCGGGGAGCTGTTTTTT. Translated, it gives CASSLRNTGELFF. Together with reference TRBV7-3 and TRBJ2-2, the CDR3 gives the full variable domain: GAGVSQTPSNKVTEKGKYVELRCDPISGHTALYWYRQSLGQGPEFLIYFQGTGAADDSGLPNDRFFAVRPEGSVSTLKIQRTERGDSAVYLCASSLRNTGELFFGEGSRLTVL.

The chain uses TRBV12-5 and TRBJ2-3; perhaps TRBD2 as D (5 bases). V lost 6 bases, J lost 1 base, and 11 bases lay in between. Looked up from germline, CDR1 is LGHNT and CDR2 is FRNRAP. The CDR3 consists of 14 residues. The CDR3 is CASGRSGGTDTQYF. In DNA, the CDR3 is TGTGCTAGTGGGCGCTCCGGGGGCACAGATACGCAGTATTTT.

This sequence joins TRBV11-2 and TRBJ2-2; 10 bases are shared with TRBD1. V shed 7 bases, J shed 5 bases, and the junction held 13 bases outside the gene matches. The CDR3 contains 17 residues. Germline loops: CDR1 SGHAT, CDR2 FQNNGV. CDR3 amino acids: CASKPVGGTGVTGELFF. In nucleotides, the CDR3 is TGTGCCAGCAAACCCGTTGGAGGGACAGGGGTAACCGGGGAGCTGTTTTTT.

The CDR3 DNA follows: TGTGCCAGCAGTTTATCGAGGTTGAGACAGGGTGGAGAAAAACTGTTTTTT. Amino acid sequence: CASSLSRLRQGGEKLFF. V is TRBV27 and J is TRBJ1-4, with TRBD1 matching 7 bases. The CDR3 is 17 residues long. CDR1 MNHEY and CDR2 SMNVEV come from the germline V gene (reference sequence). V lost 0 bases and J lost 8; bases outside the gene matches: 12.

The chain joins TRBV20-1 to TRBJ1-5, with a possible D match to TRBD1 (5 bases). The CDR3 totals 13 residues. Germline V lookup: CDR1 DFQATT, CDR2 SNEGSKA (reference sequence). Deletions cut 3 bases from V and 5 bases from J, with 11 bases between. CDR3 loop: CSASIQGYQPQHF. The CDR3 region has the DNA TGCAGTGCTAGTATCCAGGGTTATCAGCCCCAGCATTTT.

The chain joins TRBV30 to TRBJ2-3, with D possibly being TRBD2 (7 bases). Germline CDR1 reads GTSNPN; CDR2 reads SVGIG (reference sequence). The germline V and J ends were trimmed by 5 bases and 9 bases, with 15 bases remaining between them. The CDR3 contains 12 residues. In DNA form, the CDR3 reads TGTGCCTGGTTTGGGGGGGGCCTAACGCAGTATTTT. Its protein is CAWFGGGLTQYF.

The J gene is TRBJ2-7, the V gene TRBV12-3 or TRBV12-4; TRBD1 agrees at 9 bases. The ends lost 10 bases at V and 1 base at J; junction bases unmatched: 2. This CDR3 is 12 amino acids long. CDR3 region: CAIGTGSYEQYF. For the CDR3, the DNA is TGTGCCATCGGGACAGGGTCCTACGAGCAGTACTTC.